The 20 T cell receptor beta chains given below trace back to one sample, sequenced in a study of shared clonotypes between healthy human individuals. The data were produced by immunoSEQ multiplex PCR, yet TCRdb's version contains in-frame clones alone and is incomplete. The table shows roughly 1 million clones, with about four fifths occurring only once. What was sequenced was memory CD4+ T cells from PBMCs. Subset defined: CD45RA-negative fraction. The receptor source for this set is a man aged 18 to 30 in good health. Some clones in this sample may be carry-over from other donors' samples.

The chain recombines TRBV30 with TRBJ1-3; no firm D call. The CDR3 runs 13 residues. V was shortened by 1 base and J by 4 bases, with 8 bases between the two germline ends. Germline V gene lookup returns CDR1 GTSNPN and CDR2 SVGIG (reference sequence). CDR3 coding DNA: TGTGCCTGGAGTGCCTCAACCGGAAACACCATATATTTT. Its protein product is CAWSASTGNTIYF.

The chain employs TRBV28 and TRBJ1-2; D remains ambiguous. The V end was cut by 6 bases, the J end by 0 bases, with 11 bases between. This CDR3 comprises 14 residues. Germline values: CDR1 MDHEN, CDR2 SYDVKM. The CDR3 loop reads CASRPSGPNYGYTF. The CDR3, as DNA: TGTGCCAGCAGACCCAGTGGTCCTAACTATGGCTACACCTTC.

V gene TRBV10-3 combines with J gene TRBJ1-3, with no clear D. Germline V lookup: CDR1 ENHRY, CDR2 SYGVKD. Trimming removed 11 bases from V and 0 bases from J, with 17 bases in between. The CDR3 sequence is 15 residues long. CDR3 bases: TGTGCCTCGATAAACATTGAGAACTCTGGAAACACCATATATTTT. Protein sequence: CASINIENSGNTIYF.

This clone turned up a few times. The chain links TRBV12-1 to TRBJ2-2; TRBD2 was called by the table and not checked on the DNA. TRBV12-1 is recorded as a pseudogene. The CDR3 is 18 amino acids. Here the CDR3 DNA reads TGTGCCAGCAGCTTTGGAGCGGGAGAATGTACCTACACCGGGGAGCTGTTTTTT. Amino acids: CASSFGAGECTYTGELFF.

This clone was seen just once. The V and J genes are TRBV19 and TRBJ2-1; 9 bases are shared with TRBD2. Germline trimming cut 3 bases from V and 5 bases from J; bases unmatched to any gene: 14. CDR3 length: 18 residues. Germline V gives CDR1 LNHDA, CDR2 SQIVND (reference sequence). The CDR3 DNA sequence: TGTGCCAGTAGTATGGCCGTACGAAGGCGGGAGGGCAACAATGAGCAGTTCTTC. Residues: CASSMAVRRREGNNEQFF.

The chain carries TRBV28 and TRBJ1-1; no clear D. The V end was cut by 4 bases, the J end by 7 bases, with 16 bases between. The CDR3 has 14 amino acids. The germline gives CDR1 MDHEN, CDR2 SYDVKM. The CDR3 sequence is CASSYHLRRNEAFF. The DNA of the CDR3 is TGTGCCAGCAGTTACCACCTAAGACGGAATGAAGCTTTCTTT.

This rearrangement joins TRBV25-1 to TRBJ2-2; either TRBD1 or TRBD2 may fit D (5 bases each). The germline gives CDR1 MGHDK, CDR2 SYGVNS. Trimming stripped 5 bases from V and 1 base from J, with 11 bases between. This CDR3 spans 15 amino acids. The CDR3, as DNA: TGTGCCAGCAGTCATGGGGCGGGGAACACCGGGGAGCTGTTTTTT. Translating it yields CASSHGAGNTGELFF. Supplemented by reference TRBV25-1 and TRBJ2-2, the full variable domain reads EADIYQTPRYLVIGTGKKITLECSQTMGHDKMYWYQQDPGMELHLIHYSYGVNSTEKGDLSSESTVSRIRTEHFPLTLESARPSHTSQYLCASSHGAGNTGELFFGEGSRLTVL.

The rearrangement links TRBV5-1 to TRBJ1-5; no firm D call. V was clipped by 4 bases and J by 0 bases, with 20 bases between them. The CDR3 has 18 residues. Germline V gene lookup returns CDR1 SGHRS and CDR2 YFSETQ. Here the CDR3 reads CASSLYGLRHYSNQPQHF. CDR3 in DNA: TGCGCCAGCAGCCTATACGGACTGAGACATTATAGCAATCAGCCCCAGCATTTT.

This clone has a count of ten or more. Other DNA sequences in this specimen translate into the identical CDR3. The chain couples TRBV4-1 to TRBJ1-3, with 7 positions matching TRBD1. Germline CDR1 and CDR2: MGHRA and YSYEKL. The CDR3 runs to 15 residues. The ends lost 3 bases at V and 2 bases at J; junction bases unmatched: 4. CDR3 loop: CASSQVDRAGNTIYF. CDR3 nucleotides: TGCGCCAGCAGCCAGGTCGACAGGGCTGGAAACACCATATATTTT.

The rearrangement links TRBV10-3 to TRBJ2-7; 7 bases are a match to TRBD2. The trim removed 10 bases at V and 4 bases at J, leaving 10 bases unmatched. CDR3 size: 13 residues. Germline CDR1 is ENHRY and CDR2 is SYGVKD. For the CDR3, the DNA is TGTGCCACCAATCGCAGGGAGGGGTACGAGCAGTACTTC. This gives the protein CATNRREGYEQYF.

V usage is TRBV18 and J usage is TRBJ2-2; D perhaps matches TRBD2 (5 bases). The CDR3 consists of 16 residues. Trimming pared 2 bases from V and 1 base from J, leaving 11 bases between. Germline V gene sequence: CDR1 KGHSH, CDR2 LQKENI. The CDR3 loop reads CASSPDNGLNTGELFF. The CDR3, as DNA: TGTGCCAGCTCACCAGATAACGGACTGAACACCGGGGAGCTGTTTTTT.

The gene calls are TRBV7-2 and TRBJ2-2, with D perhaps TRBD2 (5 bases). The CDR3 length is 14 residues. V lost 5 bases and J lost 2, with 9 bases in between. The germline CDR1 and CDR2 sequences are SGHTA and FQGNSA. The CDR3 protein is CASSREINTGELFF. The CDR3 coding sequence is TGTGCCAGCAGCAGGGAGATAAACACCGGGGAGCTGTTTTTT.

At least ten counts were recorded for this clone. Here the CDR3 reads CAISALSLAENTGELFF. CDR3 bases: TGTGCCATCAGTGCCCTAAGTCTAGCGGAGAACACCGGGGAGCTGTTTTTT. The chain has TRBV10-3 and TRBJ2-2, with 7 nucleotides matching TRBD2. Germline V lookup: CDR1 ENHRY, CDR2 SYGVKD. This CDR3 has 17 residues. The V segment lost 4 bases and the J segment 1 base; nucleotides outside the gene matches: 9.

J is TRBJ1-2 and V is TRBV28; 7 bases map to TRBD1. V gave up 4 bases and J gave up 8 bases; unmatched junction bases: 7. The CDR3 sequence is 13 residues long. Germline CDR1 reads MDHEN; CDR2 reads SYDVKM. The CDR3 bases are TGTGCCAGCAGTTACCACGACAGGGCAGGCTACACCTTC. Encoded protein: CASSYHDRAGYTF.

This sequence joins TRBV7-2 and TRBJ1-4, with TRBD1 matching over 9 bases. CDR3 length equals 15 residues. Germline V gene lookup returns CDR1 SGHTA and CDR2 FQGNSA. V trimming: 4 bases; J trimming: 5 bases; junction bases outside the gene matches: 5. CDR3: CASSWFGTGNEKLFF. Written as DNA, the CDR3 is TGTGCCAGCAGCTGGTTCGGGACAGGGAATGAAAAACTGTTTTTT.

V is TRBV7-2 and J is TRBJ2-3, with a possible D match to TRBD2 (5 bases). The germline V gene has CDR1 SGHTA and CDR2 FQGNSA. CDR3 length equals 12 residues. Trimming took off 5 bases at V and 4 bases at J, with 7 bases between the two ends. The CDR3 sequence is CASSTGSDTQYF. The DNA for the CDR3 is TGTGCCAGCAGCACGGGGTCAGATACGCAGTATTTT.

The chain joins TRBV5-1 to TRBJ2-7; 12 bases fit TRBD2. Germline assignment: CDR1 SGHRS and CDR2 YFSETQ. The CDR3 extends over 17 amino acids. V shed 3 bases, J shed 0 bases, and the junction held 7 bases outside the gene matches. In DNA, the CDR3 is TGCGCCAGCAGCTGGGGGCTAGCGGGAGGGCCCTCCTACGAGCAGTACTTC. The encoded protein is CASSWGLAGGPSYEQYF.

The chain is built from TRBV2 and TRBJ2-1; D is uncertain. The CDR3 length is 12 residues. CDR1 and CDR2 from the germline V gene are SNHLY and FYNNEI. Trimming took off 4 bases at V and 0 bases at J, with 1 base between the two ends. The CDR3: CASSASYNEQFF. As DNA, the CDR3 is TGTGCCAGCAGTGCCTCCTACAATGAGCAGTTCTTC.

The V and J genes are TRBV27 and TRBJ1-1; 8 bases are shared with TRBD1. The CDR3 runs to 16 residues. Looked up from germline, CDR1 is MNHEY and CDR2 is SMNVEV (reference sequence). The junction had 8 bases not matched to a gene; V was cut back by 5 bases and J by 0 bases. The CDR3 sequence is CASSPTGAWMNTEAFF. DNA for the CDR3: TGTGCCAGCAGTCCGACAGGGGCCTGGATGAACACTGAAGCTTTCTTT.

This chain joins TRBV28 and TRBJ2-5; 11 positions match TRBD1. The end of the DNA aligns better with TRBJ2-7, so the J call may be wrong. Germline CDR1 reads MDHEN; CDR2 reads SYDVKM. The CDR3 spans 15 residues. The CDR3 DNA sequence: TGTGCCAGCAGTTCCCGGGACAGGGGGATCTACGAGCAGTACTTC. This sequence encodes CASSSRDRGIYEQYF.